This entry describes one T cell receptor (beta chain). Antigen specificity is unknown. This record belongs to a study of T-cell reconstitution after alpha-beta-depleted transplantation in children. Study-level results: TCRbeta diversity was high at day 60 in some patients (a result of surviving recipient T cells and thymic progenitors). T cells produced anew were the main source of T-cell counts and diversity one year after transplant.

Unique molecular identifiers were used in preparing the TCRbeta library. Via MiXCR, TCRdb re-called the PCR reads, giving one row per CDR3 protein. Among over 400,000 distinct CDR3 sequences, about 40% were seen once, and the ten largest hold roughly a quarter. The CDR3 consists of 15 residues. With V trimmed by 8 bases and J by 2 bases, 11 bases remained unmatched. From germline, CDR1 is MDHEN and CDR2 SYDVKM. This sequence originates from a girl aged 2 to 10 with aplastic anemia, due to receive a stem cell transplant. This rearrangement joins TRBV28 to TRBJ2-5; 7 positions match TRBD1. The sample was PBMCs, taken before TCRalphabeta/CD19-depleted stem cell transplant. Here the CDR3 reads CASPQPGQLQETQYF. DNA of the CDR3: TGTGCCAGCCCCCAACCGGGACAGCTACAAGAGACCCAGTACTTC.